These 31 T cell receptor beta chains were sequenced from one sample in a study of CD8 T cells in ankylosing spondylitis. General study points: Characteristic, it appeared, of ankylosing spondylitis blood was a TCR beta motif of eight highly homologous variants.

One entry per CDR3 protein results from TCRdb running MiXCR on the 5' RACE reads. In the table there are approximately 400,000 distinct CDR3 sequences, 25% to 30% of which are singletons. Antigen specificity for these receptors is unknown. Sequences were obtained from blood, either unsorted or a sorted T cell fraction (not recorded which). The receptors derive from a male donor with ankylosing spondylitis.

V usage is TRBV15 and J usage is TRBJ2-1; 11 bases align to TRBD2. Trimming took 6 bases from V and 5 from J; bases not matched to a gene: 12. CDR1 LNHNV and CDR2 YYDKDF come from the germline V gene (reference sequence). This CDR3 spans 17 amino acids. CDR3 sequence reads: CATRLSGRALYHNEQFF. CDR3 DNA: TGTGCCACCAGGCTTAGCGGGAGGGCCTTATATCACAATGAGCAGTTCTTC.

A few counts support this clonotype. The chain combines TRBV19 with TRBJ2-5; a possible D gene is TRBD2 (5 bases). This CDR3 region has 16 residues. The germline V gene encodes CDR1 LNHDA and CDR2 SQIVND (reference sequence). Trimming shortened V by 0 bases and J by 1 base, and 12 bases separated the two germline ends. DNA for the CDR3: TGTGCCAGTAGTATAGACCGCGGGTTTGCCCAAGAGACCCAGTACTTC. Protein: CASSIDRGFAQETQYF.

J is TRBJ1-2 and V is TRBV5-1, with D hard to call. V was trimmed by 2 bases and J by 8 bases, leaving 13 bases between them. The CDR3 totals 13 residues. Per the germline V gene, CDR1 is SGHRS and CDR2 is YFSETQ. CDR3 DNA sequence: TGCGCCAGCAGCTTCCTGGACGTTTCAGGCTACACCTTC. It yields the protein CASSFLDVSGYTF.

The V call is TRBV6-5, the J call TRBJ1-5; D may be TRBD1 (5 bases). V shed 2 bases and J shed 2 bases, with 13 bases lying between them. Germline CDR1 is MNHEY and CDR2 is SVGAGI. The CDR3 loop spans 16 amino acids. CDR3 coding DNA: TGTGCCAGCAGTTACGTTGCCGGACAAGGCAATCAGCCCCAGCATTTT. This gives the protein CASSYVAGQGNQPQHF.

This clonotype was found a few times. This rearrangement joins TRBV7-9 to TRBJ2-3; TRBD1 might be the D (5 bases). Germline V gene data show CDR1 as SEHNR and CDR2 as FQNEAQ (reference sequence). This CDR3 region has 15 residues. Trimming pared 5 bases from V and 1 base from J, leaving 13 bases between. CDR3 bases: TGTGCCAGCAGCAATTTGCAGGGCGGCACAGATACGCAGTATTTT. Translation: CASSNLQGGTDTQYF.

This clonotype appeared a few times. This CDR3 reads CSVGQGVNEQFF. CDR3 coding DNA: TGCAGCGTTGGCCAGGGAGTGAATGAGCAGTTCTTC. The gene calls are TRBV29-1 and TRBJ2-1; D is tentatively TRBD1 or TRBD2 (5 bases each). The germline V gene has CDR1 SQVTM and CDR2 ANQGSEA. The CDR3 contains 12 residues. Trimming removed 4 bases at V and 7 bases at J, with 11 bases between.

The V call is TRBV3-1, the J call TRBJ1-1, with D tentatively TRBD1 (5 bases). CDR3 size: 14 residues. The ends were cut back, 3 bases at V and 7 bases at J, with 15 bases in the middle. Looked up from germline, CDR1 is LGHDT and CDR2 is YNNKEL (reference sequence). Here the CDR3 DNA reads TGTGCCAGCAGCCAGCGGGACGCCGGGGGTGAAGCTTTCTTT. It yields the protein CASSQRDAGGEAFF.

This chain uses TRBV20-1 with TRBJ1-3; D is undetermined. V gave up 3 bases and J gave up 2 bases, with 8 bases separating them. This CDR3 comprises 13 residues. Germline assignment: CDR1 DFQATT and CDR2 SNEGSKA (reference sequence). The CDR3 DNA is TGCAGTGCTAGGCTTTACGCTGGAAACACCATATATTTT. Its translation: CSARLYAGNTIYF.

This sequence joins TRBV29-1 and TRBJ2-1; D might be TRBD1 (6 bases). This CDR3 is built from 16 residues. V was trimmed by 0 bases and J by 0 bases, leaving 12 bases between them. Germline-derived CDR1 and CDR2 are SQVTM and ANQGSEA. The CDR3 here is CSVEDDDRSSYNEQFF. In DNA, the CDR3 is TGCAGCGTTGAAGATGATGACAGGAGCTCCTACAATGAGCAGTTCTTC.

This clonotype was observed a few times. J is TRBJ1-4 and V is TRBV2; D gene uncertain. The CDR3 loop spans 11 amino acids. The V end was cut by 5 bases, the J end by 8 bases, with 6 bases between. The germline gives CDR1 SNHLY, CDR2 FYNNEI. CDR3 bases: TGTGCCAGCAGTTCTTTCGAAAAACTGTTTTTT. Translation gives CASSSFEKLFF.

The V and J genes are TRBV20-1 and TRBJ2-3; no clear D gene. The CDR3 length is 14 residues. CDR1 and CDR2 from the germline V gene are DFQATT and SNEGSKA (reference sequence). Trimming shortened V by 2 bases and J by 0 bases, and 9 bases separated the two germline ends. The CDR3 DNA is TGCAGTGCTAGAAGACGGGCTAGCACAGATACGCAGTATTTT. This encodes CSARRRASTDTQYF.

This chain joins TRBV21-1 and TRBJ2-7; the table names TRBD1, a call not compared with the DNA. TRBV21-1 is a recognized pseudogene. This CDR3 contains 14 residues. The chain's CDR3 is CASSTPGGAYEQYV. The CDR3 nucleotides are TGTGCCAGCAGCACCCCGGGGGGGGCATACGAGCAGTACGTC.

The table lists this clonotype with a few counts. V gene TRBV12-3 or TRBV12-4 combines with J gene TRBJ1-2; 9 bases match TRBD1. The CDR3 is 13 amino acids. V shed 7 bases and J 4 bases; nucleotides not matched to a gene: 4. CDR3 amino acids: CASTLDRGYGYTF. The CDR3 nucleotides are TGTGCCAGCACCCTGGACAGGGGCTATGGCTACACCTTC.

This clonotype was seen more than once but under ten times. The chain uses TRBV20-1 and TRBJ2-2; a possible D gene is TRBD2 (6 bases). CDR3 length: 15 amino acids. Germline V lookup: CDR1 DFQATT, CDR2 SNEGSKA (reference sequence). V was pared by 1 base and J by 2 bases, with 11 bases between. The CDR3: CSARVSGGNTGELFF. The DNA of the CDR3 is TGCAGTGCTAGAGTGTCCGGGGGAAACACCGGGGAGCTGTTTTTT.

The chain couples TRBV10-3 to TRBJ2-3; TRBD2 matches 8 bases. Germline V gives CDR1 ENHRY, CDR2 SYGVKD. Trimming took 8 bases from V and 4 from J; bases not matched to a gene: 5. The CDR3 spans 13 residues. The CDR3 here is CAIGSGTPDTQYF. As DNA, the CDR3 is TGTGCCATCGGTAGCGGGACCCCAGATACGCAGTATTTT.

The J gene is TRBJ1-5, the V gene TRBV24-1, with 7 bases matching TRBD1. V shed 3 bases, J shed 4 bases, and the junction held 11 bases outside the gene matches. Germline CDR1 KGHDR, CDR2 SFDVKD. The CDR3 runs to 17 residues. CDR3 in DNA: TGTGCCACCAGTGATAGGGTGGCGTACAGGGGAAATCAGCCCCAGCATTTT. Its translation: CATSDRVAYRGNQPQHF.

The CDR3 spells CASSPKSTDTQYF. The CDR3 DNA reads as TGTGCCAGCAGCCCCAAGAGCACAGATACGCAGTATTTT. The V call is TRBV7-9, the J call TRBJ2-3; D uncertain. The germline gives CDR1 SEHNR, CDR2 FQNEAQ (reference sequence). This CDR3 is 13 amino acids long. Deletions cut 5 bases from V and 0 bases from J, with 6 bases between.

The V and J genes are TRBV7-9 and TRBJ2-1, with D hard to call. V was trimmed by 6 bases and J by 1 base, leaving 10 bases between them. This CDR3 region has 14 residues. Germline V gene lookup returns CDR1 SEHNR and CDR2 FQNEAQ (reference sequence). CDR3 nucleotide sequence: TGTGCCAGCAGAACAAGGGATTCCTACAATGAGCAGTTCTTC. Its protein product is CASRTRDSYNEQFF.

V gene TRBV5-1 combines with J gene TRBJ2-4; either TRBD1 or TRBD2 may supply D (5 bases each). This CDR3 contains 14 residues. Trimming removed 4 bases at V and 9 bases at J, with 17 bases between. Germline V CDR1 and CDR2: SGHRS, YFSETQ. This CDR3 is CASSPGTDGGIQYF. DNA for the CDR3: TGCGCCAGCAGCCCCGGGACCGATGGTGGCATTCAGTACTTC. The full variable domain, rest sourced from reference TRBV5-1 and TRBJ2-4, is KAGVTQTPRYLIKTRGQQVTLSCSPISGHRSVSWYQQTPGQGLQFLFEYFSETQRNKGNFPGRFSGRQFSNSRSEMNVSTLELGDSALYLCASSPGTDGGIQYFGAGTRLSVL.

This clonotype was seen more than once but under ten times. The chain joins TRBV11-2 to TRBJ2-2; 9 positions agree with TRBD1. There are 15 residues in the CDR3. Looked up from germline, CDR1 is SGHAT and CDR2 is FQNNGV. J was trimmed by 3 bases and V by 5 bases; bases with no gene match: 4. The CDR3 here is CASSRGTGHTGELFF. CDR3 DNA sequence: TGTGCCAGCAGCCGCGGGACAGGGCACACCGGGGAGCTGTTTTTT. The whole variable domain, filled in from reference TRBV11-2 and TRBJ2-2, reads EAGVAQSPRYKIIEKRQSVAFWCNPISGHATLYWYQQILGQGPKLLIQFQNNGVVDDSQLPKDRFSAERLKGVDSTLKIQPAKLEDSAVYLCASSRGTGHTGELFFGEGSRLTVL.

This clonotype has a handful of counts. This CDR3 is CASSQAAGVEETQYF. The CDR3 DNA reads TGTGCCAGCAGCCAGGCGGCGGGAGTTGAGGAGACCCAGTACTTC. The chain uses TRBV4-2 and TRBJ2-5; TRBD2 aligns across 7 bases. The trim removed 3 bases at V and 5 bases at J, leaving 9 bases unmatched. Per germline, CDR1 LGHNA and CDR2 YNFKEQ. This CDR3 contains 15 residues.

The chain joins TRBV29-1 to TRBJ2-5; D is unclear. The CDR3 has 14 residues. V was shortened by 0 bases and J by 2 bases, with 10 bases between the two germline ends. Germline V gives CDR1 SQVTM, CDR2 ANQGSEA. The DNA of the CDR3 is TGCAGCGTTGAAGATCGGGCAGATCAAGAGACCCAGTACTTC. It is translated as CSVEDRADQETQYF.

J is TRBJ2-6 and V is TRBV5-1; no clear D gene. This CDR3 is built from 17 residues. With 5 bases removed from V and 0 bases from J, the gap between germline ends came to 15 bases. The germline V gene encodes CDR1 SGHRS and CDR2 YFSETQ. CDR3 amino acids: CASRSWSRYSGANVLTF. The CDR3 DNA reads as TGCGCCAGCAGGTCTTGGTCGCGTTACTCTGGGGCCAACGTCCTGACTTTC.

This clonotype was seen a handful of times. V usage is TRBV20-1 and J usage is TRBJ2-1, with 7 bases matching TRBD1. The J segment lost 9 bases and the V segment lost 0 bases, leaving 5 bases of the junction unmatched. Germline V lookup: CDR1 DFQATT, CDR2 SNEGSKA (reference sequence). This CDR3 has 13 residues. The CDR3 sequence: CSARDEGAVEQFF. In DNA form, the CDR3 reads TGCAGTGCTAGAGATGAGGGGGCCGTTGAGCAGTTCTTC.

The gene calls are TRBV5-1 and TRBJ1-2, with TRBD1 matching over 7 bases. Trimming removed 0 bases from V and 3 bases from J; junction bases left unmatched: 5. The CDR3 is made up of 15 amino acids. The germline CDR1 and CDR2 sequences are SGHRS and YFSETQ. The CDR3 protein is CASSLDGTAHYGYTF. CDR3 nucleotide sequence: TGCGCCAGCAGCTTGGACGGGACAGCGCACTATGGCTACACCTTC.

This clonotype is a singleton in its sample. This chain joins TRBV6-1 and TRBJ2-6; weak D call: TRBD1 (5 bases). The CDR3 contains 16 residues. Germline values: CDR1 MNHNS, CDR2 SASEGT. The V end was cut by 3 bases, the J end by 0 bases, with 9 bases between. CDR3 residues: CASSDQQASGANVLTF. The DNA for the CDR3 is TGTGCCAGCAGTGACCAACAGGCCTCTGGGGCCAACGTCCTGACTTTC.

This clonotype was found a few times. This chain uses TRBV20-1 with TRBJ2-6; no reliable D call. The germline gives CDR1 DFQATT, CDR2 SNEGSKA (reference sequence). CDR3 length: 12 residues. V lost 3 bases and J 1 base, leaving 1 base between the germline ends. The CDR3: CSARSGANVLTF. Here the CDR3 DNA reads TGCAGTGCTAGGTCTGGGGCCAACGTCCTGACTTTC.

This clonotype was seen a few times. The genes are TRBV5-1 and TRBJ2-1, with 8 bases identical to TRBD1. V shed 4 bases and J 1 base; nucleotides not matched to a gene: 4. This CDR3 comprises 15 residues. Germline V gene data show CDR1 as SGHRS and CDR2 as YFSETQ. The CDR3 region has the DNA TGCGCCAGCAGCCGAGGACAGGGTTCCTACAATGAGCAGTTCTTC. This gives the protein CASSRGQGSYNEQFF.

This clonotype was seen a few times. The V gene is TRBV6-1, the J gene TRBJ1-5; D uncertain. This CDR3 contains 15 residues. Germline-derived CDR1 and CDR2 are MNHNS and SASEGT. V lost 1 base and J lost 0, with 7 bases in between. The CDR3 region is CASSEDRDSNQPQHF. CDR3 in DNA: TGTGCCAGCAGTGAAGATCGAGATAGCAATCAGCCCCAGCATTTT.

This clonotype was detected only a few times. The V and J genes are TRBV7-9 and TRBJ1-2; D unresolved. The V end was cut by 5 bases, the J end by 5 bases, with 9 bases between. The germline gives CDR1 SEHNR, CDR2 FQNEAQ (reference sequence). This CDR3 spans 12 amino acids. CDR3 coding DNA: TGTGCCAGCAGCACCTCAAATTATGGCTACACCTTC. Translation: CASSTSNYGYTF.

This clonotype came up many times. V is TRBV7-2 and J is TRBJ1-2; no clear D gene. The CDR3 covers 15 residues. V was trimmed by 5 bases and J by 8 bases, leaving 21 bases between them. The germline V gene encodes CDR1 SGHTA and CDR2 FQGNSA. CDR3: CASSLTGGITIGYTF. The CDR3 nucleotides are TGTGCCAGCAGCCTGACTGGCGGAATAACTATCGGCTACACCTTC.